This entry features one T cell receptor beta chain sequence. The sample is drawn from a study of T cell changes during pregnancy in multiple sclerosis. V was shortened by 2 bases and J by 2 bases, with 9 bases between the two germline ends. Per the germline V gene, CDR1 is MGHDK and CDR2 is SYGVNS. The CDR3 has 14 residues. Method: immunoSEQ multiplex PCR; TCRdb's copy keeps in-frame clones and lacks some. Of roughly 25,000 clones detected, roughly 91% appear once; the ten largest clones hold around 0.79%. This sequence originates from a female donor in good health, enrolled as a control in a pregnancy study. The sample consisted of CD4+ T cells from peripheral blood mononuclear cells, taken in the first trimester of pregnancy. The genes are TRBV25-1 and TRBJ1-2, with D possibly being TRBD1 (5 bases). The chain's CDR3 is CASSEPGENYGYTF. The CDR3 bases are TGTGCCAGCAGTGAACCGGGGGAGAACTATGGCTACACCTTC.